Listed here are 25 T cell receptor beta chains from one sample, sequenced in a study of regulatory T cells in long-lasting Graves disease. Time point of the sample: newly diagnosed GD, antithyroid drugs for less than 3 months. From PBMCs, RNA was extracted and then used to make the TCR library. HTBI primers from iRepertoire and Arm-PCR of CDR3 regions yielded the TCR beta libraries. TCRdb fed the multiplex PCR reads into MiXCR, producing one record per CDR3 protein. The data hold more than 450,000 distinct CDR3 sequences, with around 12% observed a single time. These data are also associated with another study on T cells in Graves' hyperthyroidism and ophthalmopathy.

The input for sequencing was peripheral blood mononuclear cells (PBMCs), taken at new diagnosis, from a patient treated with antithyroid drugs. These receptors were taken from a woman aged 25 to 39 with Graves disease.

The sample holds many counts of this clonotype. The rearrangement uses TRBV2 and TRBJ2-5; D may correspond to TRBD1 or TRBD2 (5 bases each). The V and J ends lost 6 bases and 1 base respectively, with 12 bases between them. The CDR3 has 14 amino acids. Germline V gene data show CDR1 as SNHLY and CDR2 as FYNNEI. The CDR3 bases are TGTGCCAGCAGGGTGGGACGGACCCAAGAGACCCAGTACTTC. This sequence encodes CASRVGRTQETQYF.

This clonotype was seen a handful of times. The chain combines TRBV6-1 with TRBJ2-3; D tentatively reads TRBD1 or TRBD2 (5 bases each). The CDR3 has 14 residues. The V end was cut by 6 bases, the J end by 4 bases, with 14 bases between. The germline V gene has CDR1 MNHNS and CDR2 SASEGT. The CDR3 region has the DNA TGTGCCAGCAGCTCTACAGGACTCCCAGATACGCAGTATTTT. This codes for CASSSTGLPDTQYF.

Ten or more counts support this clonotype. This rearrangement joins TRBV30 to TRBJ1-1, with D perhaps TRBD1 (6 bases). This CDR3 is 15 amino acids long. The V gene's germline CDR1 is GTSNPN and CDR2 SVGIG (reference sequence). Trimming pared 4 bases from V and 3 bases from J, leaving 18 bases between. CDR3 sequence: CAWNVRYREYTEAFF. The CDR3 coding sequence is TGTGCCTGGAACGTCCGTTACAGGGAATACACTGAAGCTTTCTTT.

This clonotype was recorded at least ten times. The genes are TRBV28 and TRBJ2-3, with 8 bases aligning to TRBD1. The CDR3 runs to 12 residues. The V segment lost 5 bases and the J segment 6 bases; nucleotides outside the gene matches: 1. Germline loops: CDR1 MDHEN, CDR2 SYDVKM. Here the CDR3 DNA reads TGTGCCAGCAGTAACAGGGGGGATACGCAGTATTTT. Amino acid sequence: CASSNRGDTQYF.

This clonotype was recorded at least ten times. The chain has TRBV6-1 and TRBJ1-2; 8 positions agree with TRBD1. Trimming removed 8 bases from V and 8 bases from J; junction bases left unmatched: 7. Germline-derived CDR1 and CDR2 are MNHNS and SASEGT. The CDR3 covers 12 residues. The CDR3 DNA is TGTGCCAGCGGTCAGGGGGCGCGGGGCTACACCTTC. It codes for CASGQGARGYTF.

The chain carries TRBV5-1 and TRBJ2-7; 7 bases map to TRBD1. Trimming at V came to 4 bases and at J to 3 bases, leaving 4 bases not matched to a gene. The length of the CDR3 is 13 residues. CDR1 SGHRS and CDR2 YFSETQ come from the germline V gene. CDR3 loop: CASSIDRVYEQYF. For the CDR3, the DNA is TGCGCCAGCAGCATTGACAGGGTCTACGAGCAGTACTTC.

V usage is TRBV19 and J usage is TRBJ2-3; D perhaps matches TRBD1 (6 bases). Germline CDR1 reads LNHDA; CDR2 reads SQIVND (reference sequence). CDR3 size: 13 residues. Deletions cut 11 bases from V and 6 bases from J, with 18 bases between. CDR3: CAGSRGPTDTQYF. CDR3 sequence (DNA): TGTGCCGGCTCCAGGGGCCCCACCGATACGCAGTATTTT.

This clonotype was detected ten times or more. This rearrangement joins TRBV7-8 to TRBJ2-7; 11 bases agree with TRBD2. Per germline, CDR1 SGHVS and CDR2 FQNEAQ. Germline trimming cut 3 bases from V and 6 bases from J; bases unmatched to any gene: 7. This CDR3 has 15 amino acids. CDR3 in amino acids: CASSFYLLAGAEQYF. As DNA, the CDR3 is TGTGCCAGCAGCTTTTATTTACTAGCGGGAGCCGAGCAGTACTTC.

The V gene is TRBV6-1, the J gene TRBJ1-5; D ambiguous. The V gene lost 5 bases and the J gene lost 4 bases, with 27 bases spanning the gap. The CDR3 totals 19 residues. CDR1 MNHNS and CDR2 SASEGT come from the germline V gene. The CDR3 sequence: CASSNLQDGSGLGNQPQHF. In nucleotides, the CDR3 is TGTGCCAGCAGTAACCTCCAGGACGGATCTGGACTAGGGAATCAGCCCCAGCATTTT.

This clonotype appeared many times. The V gene is TRBV30, the J gene TRBJ2-3, with D perhaps TRBD1 or TRBD2 (5 bases each). CDR1 is GTSNPN, CDR2 SVGIG, per germline (reference sequence). CDR3 length: 15 residues. V lost 1 base and J 0 bases, leaving 11 bases between the germline ends. The CDR3 loop reads CAWSAGRTSTDTQYF. CDR3 bases: TGTGCCTGGAGTGCGGGGCGAACGAGCACAGATACGCAGTATTTT.

This clonotype was seen at least ten times. The CDR3 loop reads CASSDSGGLDTQYF. The DNA for the CDR3 is TGTGCCAGCAGCGACTCAGGGGGATTGGATACGCAGTATTTT. The V and J genes are TRBV7-9 and TRBJ2-3; 7 positions agree with TRBD1. Losses at the gene ends were 5 bases for V and 6 bases for J; bases not matched to a gene: 8. This CDR3 region has 14 residues. Germline loops: CDR1 SEHNR, CDR2 FQNEAQ (reference sequence).

The sample holds a few counts of this clonotype. One junction end does not reproduce the germline sequence, and a read error may be involved. The V and J genes are TRBV5-6 and TRBJ2-7; 8 bases match TRBD2. This CDR3 has 16 residues. Germline assignment: CDR1 SGHDT and CDR2 YYEEEE. This CDR3 is CVSRFRGSGSRYEQYF. The CDR3 nucleotides read TGTGTCAGCAGATTCCGGGGCAGCGGGAGTCGATACGAGCAGTACTTC. Based on the CDR3 plus reference TRBV5-6 and TRBJ2-7, the full variable domain is DAGVTQSPTHLIKTRGQQVTLRCSPKSGHDTVSWYQQALGQGPQFIFQYYEEEERQRGNFPDRFSGHQFPNYSSELNVNALLLGDSALYLCVSRFRGSGSRYEQYFGPGTRLTVT.

This clonotype was found a few times. The rearrangement uses TRBV6-5 and TRBJ2-7; D gene uncertain. The V end was cut by 4 bases, the J end by 5 bases, with 15 bases between. This CDR3 has 14 amino acids. Germline CDR1 reads MNHEY; CDR2 reads SVGAGI. This chain's CDR3 is CASSFPFLLNEQYF. The CDR3 DNA reads as TGTGCCAGCAGTTTCCCCTTCCTATTAAACGAGCAGTACTTC.

This clonotype was recorded many times. CDR3 sequence (DNA): TGTGCCAGCAGGCCAGGGGGAACTAACTATGGCTACACCTTC. It specifies CASRPGGTNYGYTF. This rearrangement joins TRBV27 to TRBJ1-2, with 7 bases lining up with TRBD1. Germline assignment: CDR1 MNHEY and CDR2 SMNVEV (reference sequence). CDR3 length equals 14 residues. Losses at the gene ends were 6 bases for V and 0 bases for J; bases not matched to a gene: 4.

The rearrangement uses TRBV20-1 and TRBJ2-3; D gene ambiguous. Germline V gene data show CDR1 as DFQATT and CDR2 as SNEGSKA (reference sequence). The CDR3 has 12 residues. Trimming took 7 bases from V and 3 from J, leaving 11 bases between them. This CDR3 is CSVLGDTDTQYF. CDR3 DNA: TGCAGTGTATTGGGTGATACAGATACGCAGTATTTT.

As to this clonotype: A much more abundant neighbour one base away suggests this may be a read error. V usage is TRBV7-2 and J usage is TRBJ2-5, with D perhaps TRBD1 or TRBD2 (6 bases each). The J call is in doubt because the DNA end fits TRBJ2-1 better. The CDR3 extends over 18 amino acids. Germline V CDR1 and CDR2: SGHTA, FQGNSA. The CDR3 spells CASSLAQRSPVGGNGQFF. The CDR3, as DNA: TGTGCCAGCAGCTTAGCGCAGCGGAGCCCGGTGGGGGGCAATGGGCAGTTCTTC.

This clonotype occurred many times. V and J are TRBV6-2 or TRBV6-3 and TRBJ2-7; no reliable D call. V was pared by 0 bases and J by 2 bases, with 14 bases between. Germline lookup yields CDR1 MNHEY and CDR2 SVGEGT. The CDR3 length is 16 residues. This CDR3 reads CASSYSKSGRTYEQYF. CDR3 nucleotides: TGTGCCAGCAGTTACTCGAAGTCTGGCAGAACCTACGAGCAGTACTTC.

The chain has TRBV27 and TRBJ2-3; TRBD2 matches 8 bases. The V segment lost 10 bases and the J segment 1 base; nucleotides outside the gene matches: 13. The germline CDR1 and CDR2 sequences are MNHEY and SMNVEV (reference sequence). The CDR3 totals 16 residues. As DNA, the CDR3 is TGTGCCACCCCGGGGGGGGGGCTCGGAGGCACAGATACGCAGTATTTT. It translates to CATPGGGLGGTDTQYF.

This clonotype was seen many times. The chain joins TRBV28 to TRBJ2-1; 12 bases match TRBD2. The CDR3 extends over 14 amino acids. CDR1 MDHEN and CDR2 SYDVKM come from the germline V gene. The junction had 3 bases not matched to a gene; V was cut back by 6 bases and J by 6 bases. The CDR3 here is CASSSGLAGNEQFF. In DNA, the CDR3 is TGTGCCAGCAGCTCGGGACTAGCGGGCAATGAGCAGTTCTTC. Using reference TRBV28 and TRBJ2-1 for the parts outside the CDR3, the full variable domain is DVKVTQSSRYLVKRTGEKVFLECVQDMDHENMFWYRQDPGLGLRLIYFSYDVKMKEKGDIPEGYSVSREKKERFSLILESASTNQTSMYLCASSSGLAGNEQFFGPGTRLTVL.

The rearrangement joins TRBV3-1 to TRBJ2-2; 8 nucleotides match TRBD2. Per germline, CDR1 LGHDT and CDR2 YNNKEL (reference sequence). CDR3 length equals 16 residues. Trimming took 4 bases from V and 2 from J; bases not matched to a gene: 6. The CDR3: CASSLHLAGNTGELFF. The CDR3 region has the DNA TGTGCCAGCAGCCTTCACTTAGCGGGAAACACCGGGGAGCTGTTTTTT. The whole variable domain, remainder taken from reference TRBV3-1 and TRBJ2-2, is DTAVSQTPKYLVTQMGNDKSIKCEQNLGHDTMYWYKQDSKKFLKIMFSYNNKELIINETVPNRFSPKSPDKAHLNLHINSLELGDSAVYFCASSLHLAGNTGELFFGEGSRLTVL.

This clonotype was seen ten or more times. The chain recombines TRBV12-3 or TRBV12-4 with TRBJ1-5, with 7 bases that match TRBD1. The ends lost 5 bases at V and 3 bases at J; junction bases unmatched: 10. This CDR3 is 16 amino acids long. In nucleotides, the CDR3 is TGTGCCAGCAGTCCCAGGGGGGCGGCCGTCAATCAGCCCCAGCATTTT. Translating it yields CASSPRGAAVNQPQHF.

This clonotype has ten or more counts. CDR3 nucleotides: TGTGCCAGCAGCCCCGCGCTGTACAATGAGCAGTTCTTC. This sequence encodes CASSPALYNEQFF. The J gene is TRBJ2-1, the V gene TRBV18; the D is unclear. Germline CDR1 is KGHSH and CDR2 is LQKENI. The CDR3 loop spans 13 amino acids. Trimming removed 8 bases at V and 4 bases at J, with 12 bases between.

The DNA for the CDR3 is TGTGCCAGTAGTGGAAGGGGGATAGGCAATCAGCCCCAGCATTTT. Translated, it gives CASSGRGIGNQPQHF. The V and J genes are TRBV19 and TRBJ1-5, with D tentatively TRBD1 (6 bases). V was clipped by 5 bases and J by 2 bases, with 13 bases between them. CDR1 and CDR2 (germline): LNHDA, SQIVND (reference sequence). The CDR3 length is 15 residues.

In the case of this clonotype: A read error may explain this, as a much larger clone is one base away. V gene TRBV27 combines with J gene TRBJ1-5, with D perhaps TRBD1 (6 bases). This CDR3 comprises 16 residues. The germline V gene has CDR1 MNHEY and CDR2 SMNVEV (reference sequence). CDR3 nucleotide sequence: TGTACCAGCAGTTTAAAGGGGGTATATGGCAATCAGCCCCAGCATTTT. It yields the protein CTSSLKGVYGNQPQHF.

In this sample, this clonotype turned up a few times. The chain joins TRBV9 to TRBJ1-3; a possible D gene is TRBD1 (5 bases). Germline V gives CDR1 SGDLS, CDR2 YYNGEE. The CDR3 covers 13 residues. V gave up 5 bases and J gave up 2 bases, with 8 bases separating them. CDR3 nucleotides: TGTGCCAGCAGGGGGGTTGCTGGAAACACCATATATTTT. It specifies CASRGVAGNTIYF.